The 6 T cell receptor beta chains presented below share a single source sample, sequenced in a study of CD8 T cells in Susac syndrome. Random hexamers primed reverse transcription of about 0.5 to 1 ug RNA. Using its own MiXCR run on the immunoSEQ multiplex PCR reads, TCRdb lists one record per CDR3 protein. There are around 140,000 distinct CDR3 sequences in the sample; roughly 76% occur only once, and 0.45% to 0.65% lies in the top ten. The sample was CD8+ T cells from PBMCs. The receptors come from a human donor with multiple sclerosis.

V is TRBV7-2 and J is TRBJ2-1, with 8 bases lining up with TRBD1. The V and J ends lost 5 bases and 9 bases, in that order; junction bases with no gene match: 6. Germline loops: CDR1 SGHTA, CDR2 FQGNSA. The CDR3 contains 13 residues. The CDR3 DNA reads as TGTGCCAGCAGCGTCGACAGGGGAGGTGAGCAGTTCTTC. Residues: CASSVDRGGEQFF.

This chain connects TRBV3-1 to TRBJ1-2, with 9 bases fitting TRBD1. CDR1 and CDR2 (germline): LGHDT, YNNKEL (reference sequence). CDR3 length: 14 amino acids. Trimming cost V 6 bases and J 7 bases; bases outside gene matches: 9. CDR3 DNA sequence: TGTGCCAGCAGGGTTACAGGGGGCTTTCTTGGCTACACCTTC. Protein product: CASRVTGGFLGYTF.

The table lists this clonotype with many counts. The rearrangement uses TRBV5-5 and TRBJ1-2, with D perhaps matching TRBD1 (6 bases). The CDR3 has 14 amino acids. Trimming removed 2 bases from V and 6 bases from J, with 14 bases in between. The germline gives CDR1 SGHKS, CDR2 YYEKEE (reference sequence). CDR3 coding DNA: TGTGCCAGCAGCTTCTCTGGGACATTGCATGGCTACACCTTC. This encodes CASSFSGTLHGYTF.

The CDR3 protein is CASSLLSSEQFF. DNA for the CDR3: TGTGCCAGCAGCCTACTAAGCAGTGAGCAGTTCTTC. The V call is TRBV3-1, the J call TRBJ2-1, with D unclear. CDR3 size: 12 residues. Germline lookup yields CDR1 LGHDT and CDR2 YNNKEL (reference sequence). Trimming stripped 4 bases from V and 9 bases from J, with 10 bases between.

This chain connects TRBV19 to TRBJ1-5, with D uncertain. This CDR3 region has 15 residues. Trimming took 5 bases from V and 2 from J, leaving 13 bases between them. Germline lookup yields CDR1 LNHDA and CDR2 SQIVND (reference sequence). CDR3: CASSASGVGNQPQHF. The CDR3, as DNA: TGTGCCAGTAGTGCCTCTGGGGTGGGCAATCAGCCCCAGCATTTT. The whole variable domain, filled in from reference TRBV19 and TRBJ1-5, reads DGGITQSPKYLFRKEGQNVTLSCEQNLNHDAMYWYRQDPGQGLRLIYYSQIVNDFQKGDIAEGYSVSREKKESFPLTVTSAQKNPTAFYLCASSASGVGNQPQHFGDGTRLSIL.

In its sample, this clonotype was seen a few times. V usage is TRBV19 and J usage is TRBJ1-5, with 7 bases aligning to TRBD1. The CDR3 is 14 amino acids. V shed 3 bases, J shed 6 bases, and the junction held 5 bases outside the gene matches. Per the germline V gene, CDR1 is LNHDA and CDR2 is SQIVND (reference sequence). For the CDR3, the DNA is TGTGCCAGTAGTATTCCAGGGGGAGGTCAGCCCCAGCATTTT. Translated, it gives CASSIPGGGQPQHF.